The 26 T cell receptor beta chains given below trace back to one sample, sequenced in a study of T cell responses to AZD1222 COVID-19 vaccine. Assay used: immunoSEQ multiplex PCR; TCRdb lists only in-frame clones, some missing. The sample carries about 160,000 clones, about nine tenths recorded once. The sequencing used peripheral blood, collected 28 days after the second AZD1222 dose. The origin of the receptors is an adult who received the AZD1222 COVID-19 vaccine.

The chain uses TRBV5-1 and TRBJ1-1; D is uncertain. Trimming removed 4 bases from V and 11 bases from J, with 21 bases in between. Germline V gene sequence: CDR1 SGHRS, CDR2 YFSETQ. CDR3 size: 14 residues. The CDR3 protein is CASSPHPHDKGAFF. The CDR3, as DNA: TGCGCCAGCAGCCCCCACCCCCACGACAAAGGGGCTTTCTTT.

V and J are TRBV5-1 and TRBJ1-2, with D maybe TRBD1 (6 bases). V was trimmed by 2 bases and J by 4 bases, leaving 18 bases between them. The length of the CDR3 is 16 residues. CDR1 SGHRS and CDR2 YFSETQ come from the germline V gene. CDR3 protein: CASSFLGGGGSYGYTF. CDR3 bases: TGCGCCAGCAGCTTCCTCGGCGGAGGGGGAAGCTATGGCTACACCTTC.

The chain joins TRBV12-3 or TRBV12-4 to TRBJ2-5, with D possibly matching TRBD2 (6 bases). The CDR3 covers 12 residues. V was trimmed by 6 bases and J by 5 bases, leaving 10 bases between them. The CDR3 DNA is TGTGCCAGCAGCCCCGGAGGGGAGACCCAGTACTTC. Its protein is CASSPGGETQYF.

Only one count was recorded for this clone. The V and J genes are TRBV5-1 and TRBJ2-3; 8 nucleotides line up with TRBD2. Germline V CDR1 and CDR2: SGHRS, YFSETQ. This CDR3 has 14 amino acids. Losses at the gene ends were 3 bases for V and 0 bases for J; bases not matched to a gene: 0. CDR3 amino acids: CASSSSGSTDTQYF. For the CDR3, the DNA is TGCGCCAGCAGCTCTAGCGGGAGCACAGATACGCAGTATTTT.

The rearrangement uses TRBV5-1 and TRBJ1-2; TRBD1 might be the D (6 bases). CDR1 is SGHRS, CDR2 YFSETQ, per germline. Trimming removed 4 bases from V and 2 bases from J, with 12 bases in between. The CDR3 runs to 14 residues. CDR3 nucleotides: TGCGCCAGCAGCAGTCCGGGACACAACTATGGCTACACCTTC. This encodes CASSSPGHNYGYTF. Complete variable domain (other parts from reference TRBV5-1 and TRBJ1-2): KAGVTQTPRYLIKTRGQQVTLSCSPISGHRSVSWYQQTPGQGLQFLFEYFSETQRNKGNFPGRFSGRQFSNSRSEMNVSTLELGDSALYLCASSSPGHNYGYTFGSGTRLTVV.

CDR3 region: CASSRDIGNTEAFF. CDR3 coding DNA: TGTGCCAGCAGCCGGGACATTGGAAACACTGAAGCTTTCTTT. The chain couples TRBV14 to TRBJ1-1, with D maybe TRBD1 (6 bases). Trimming left V 4 bases short and J 2 bases short, with 11 bases between. CDR3 length equals 14 residues. Germline V gives CDR1 SGHDN, CDR2 FVKESK. Filled out from reference TRBV14 and TRBJ1-1, the complete variable domain reads EAGVTQFPSHSVIEKGQTVTLRCDPISGHDNLYWYRRVMGKEIKFLLHFVKESKQDESGMPNNRFLAERTGGTYSTLKVQPAELEDSGVYFCASSRDIGNTEAFFGQGTRLTVV.

V usage is TRBV3-1 (or the pseudogene TRBV3-2) and J usage is TRBJ2-5, with D perhaps assigned TRBD1 or TRBD2 (5 bases each). CDR1 is LGHDT and CDR2 is YNNKEL in the germline V gene (reference sequence). The CDR3 is made up of 14 amino acids. Trimming took off 0 bases at V and 5 bases at J, with 10 bases between the two ends. CDR3 in DNA: TGTGCCAGCAGCCAAGAGGGGACGAGGGAGACCCAGTACTTC. It encodes CASSQEGTRETQYF.

The CDR3 sequence: CASSLGQGRSNEKLFF. The CDR3 DNA is TGCGCCAGCAGCTTGGGACAGGGGAGGTCTAATGAAAAACTGTTTTTT. The chain links TRBV5-1 to TRBJ1-4; TRBD1 agrees at 8 bases. The V gene's germline CDR1 is SGHRS and CDR2 YFSETQ. The CDR3 runs to 16 residues. Trimming at V came to 0 bases and at J to 3 bases, leaving 4 bases not matched to a gene.

The chain carries TRBV10-1 and TRBJ2-7; 9 nucleotides align to TRBD2. J gave up 4 bases and V 6 bases, and 7 bases lay outside the gene matches. This CDR3 contains 14 residues. The germline V gene has CDR1 WNHNN and CDR2 SYGVQD (reference sequence). DNA of the CDR3: TGCGCCAGCAGCCCCGGACTAGCGCTTTACGAGCAGTACTTC. Its protein product is CASSPGLALYEQYF.

The chain has TRBV30 and TRBJ1-6; 11 nucleotides match TRBD1. The CDR3 has 14 residues. The J segment lost 9 bases and the V segment lost 2 bases, leaving 3 bases of the junction unmatched. The germline CDR1 and CDR2 sequences are GTSNPN and SVGIG (reference sequence). CDR3: CAWSLGTGGSPLHF. CDR3 nucleotide sequence: TGTGCCTGGAGTCTGGGGACAGGGGGTTCACCCCTCCACTTT.

The chain combines TRBV24-1 with TRBJ2-2; D unresolved. The germline V gene encodes CDR1 KGHDR and CDR2 SFDVKD. This CDR3 is 15 amino acids long. V lost 0 bases, J lost 2 bases, and 6 bases lay in between. CDR3 nucleotide sequence: TGTGCCACCAGTGATTTGCAGATTAACACCGGGGAGCTGTTTTTT. Protein sequence: CATSDLQINTGELFF.

The chain joins TRBV7-8 to TRBJ1-5, with D maybe TRBD1 (5 bases). Germline lookup yields CDR1 SGHVS and CDR2 FQNEAQ. Trimming cost V 5 bases and J 6 bases, with 17 bases left between them. CDR3 length: 15 amino acids. CDR3 sequence: CASSANSGTSQPQHF. CDR3 coding DNA: TGTGCCAGCAGCGCTAACTCCGGGACGAGTCAGCCCCAGCATTTT.

V usage is TRBV25-1 and J usage is TRBJ1-1; possible D gene TRBD1, 5 bases. CDR1 MGHDK and CDR2 SYGVNS come from the germline V gene. The V end lost 7 bases, the J end lost 3 bases, and 12 bases lay between the germline ends. The CDR3 sequence is 13 residues long. The CDR3 sequence is CASMGTGYTEAFF. The CDR3 nucleotides read TGTGCCAGCATGGGGACGGGGTACACTGAAGCTTTCTTT.

The gene calls are TRBV18 and TRBJ2-5; D remains ambiguous. V lost 3 bases and J 2 bases, leaving 19 bases between the germline ends. Germline-derived CDR1 and CDR2 are KGHSH and LQKENI. The CDR3 extends over 17 amino acids. In DNA form, the CDR3 reads TGTGCCAGCTCACCCCCAGGAATGGGCCAGCCACAAGAGACCCAGTACTTC. Residues: CASSPPGMGQPQETQYF.

The chain joins TRBV5-1 to TRBJ2-1, with D possibly TRBD1 on 6 matching bases. The CDR3 has 13 residues. The germline V and J ends were trimmed by 0 bases and 15 bases, with 16 bases remaining between them. Germline loops: CDR1 SGHRS, CDR2 YFSETQ. Here the CDR3 DNA reads TGCGCCAGCAGCTTGGAGGCAGGGGCTAACGCGTTCTTC. This codes for CASSLEAGANAFF.

The genes are TRBV7-6 and TRBJ2-2; TRBD2 matches 13 bases. V was clipped by 1 base and J by 5 bases; unmatched bases: 1. The CDR3 runs 16 residues. Germline assignment: CDR1 SGHVS and CDR2 FNYEAQ. This CDR3 reads CASSLGTSGRTGELFF. The DNA of the CDR3 is TGTGCCAGCAGCTTAGGGACTAGCGGGAGAACCGGGGAGCTGTTTTTT.

This clone has only a few counts. The chain links TRBV4-1 to TRBJ2-7, with 7 bases identical to TRBD2. From germline, CDR1 is MGHRA and CDR2 YSYEKL. V trimming: 1 base; J trimming: 6 bases; junction bases outside the gene matches: 3. CDR3 length equals 13 residues. The CDR3 DNA reads TGCGCCAGCAGCCAAGGGGGGACTACCGAGCAGTACTTC. Amino acids: CASSQGGTTEQYF.

This clone was seen only once. The rearrangement links TRBV24-1 to TRBJ2-2; TRBD2 matches at 12 bases. V lost 5 bases to trimming and J lost 3 bases; unmatched junction nucleotides: 9. The germline CDR1 and CDR2 sequences are KGHDR and SFDVKD. The length of the CDR3 is 18 residues. The CDR3 bases are TGTGCCACCAGTGCTGTCCTAGCGGGAGGGCCGGACACCGGGGAGCTGTTTTTT. Translated: CATSAVLAGGPDTGELFF.

This chain links TRBV6-1 with TRBJ2-5; 14 nucleotides align to TRBD2. J lost 5 bases, V lost 5 bases, and 7 bases had no gene match. Germline lookup yields CDR1 MNHNS and CDR2 SASEGT. The CDR3 contains 16 residues. The CDR3: CASSKGTSGSGETQYF. The CDR3 nucleotides read TGTGCCAGCAGTAAAGGGACTAGCGGGAGCGGGGAGACCCAGTACTTC.

The rearrangement links TRBV10-3 to TRBJ2-3; TRBD2 agrees at 11 bases. The V gene's germline CDR1 is ENHRY and CDR2 SYGVKD. The CDR3 consists of 15 residues. Germline trimming cut 3 bases from V and 4 bases from J; bases unmatched to any gene: 3. The DNA of the CDR3 is TGTGCCATCAGTGACCTAGCGGGAGGCCCAGATACGCAGTATTTT. Encoded protein: CAISDLAGGPDTQYF.

As DNA, the CDR3 is TGTGCCAGTGACTCACAGGGTATTTCCGGGGAGCTGTTTTTT. This codes for CASDSQGISGELFF. This chain links TRBV19 with TRBJ2-2; D is possibly TRBD1 (6 bases). The CDR3 runs to 14 residues. The V and J ends lost 8 bases and 6 bases respectively, with 16 bases between them. The germline gives CDR1 LNHDA, CDR2 SQIVND (reference sequence). Variable domain in full (rest from reference TRBV19 and TRBJ2-2): DGGITQSPKYLFRKEGQNVTLSCEQNLNHDAMYWYRQDPGQGLRLIYYSQIVNDFQKGDIAEGYSVSREKKESFPLTVTSAQKNPTAFYLCASDSQGISGELFFGEGSRLTVL.

This chain links TRBV30 with TRBJ1-5; TRBD1 is a possible D gene (6 bases). V lost 3 bases, J lost 1 base, and 10 bases lay in between. Per germline, CDR1 GTSNPN and CDR2 SVGIG (reference sequence). The CDR3 runs to 14 residues. CDR3 coding DNA: TGTGCCTGGAGCGACCAGGGGAGCAATCAGCCCCAGCATTTT. It yields the protein CAWSDQGSNQPQHF.

In this sample, this clone turned up once. In DNA, the CDR3 is TGTGCCAGCAGCGAGACGGGGCTGGCAGCTTTCTTT. As protein: CASSETGLAAFF. The chain has TRBV7-9 and TRBJ1-1; the D gene is possibly TRBD1 (5 bases). The V gene lost 5 bases and the J gene lost 10 bases, with 14 bases spanning the gap. From germline, CDR1 is SEHNR and CDR2 FQNEAQ (reference sequence). The length of the CDR3 is 12 residues.

As DNA, the CDR3 is TGCGCCAGCAGCCCATCGGCGGGGAATAACTATGGCTACACCTTC. Protein product: CASSPSAGNNYGYTF. The chain carries TRBV5-1 and TRBJ1-2; D gene ambiguous. CDR1 and CDR2 from the germline V gene are SGHRS and YFSETQ. This CDR3 is built from 15 residues. V shed 4 bases and J shed 1 base, with 14 bases lying between them.

The V gene is TRBV6-6, the J gene TRBJ2-5; D not resolved. The CDR3 extends over 13 amino acids. Trimming removed 6 bases at V and 5 bases at J, with 13 bases between. Looked up from germline, CDR1 is MNHNY and CDR2 is SVGAGI (reference sequence). The chain's CDR3 is CASRSPGQETQYF. Written as DNA, the CDR3 is TGTGCCAGCAGAAGTCCTGGGCAGGAGACCCAGTACTTC.

By share of the sample, this clone is medium-sized. The chain joins TRBV11-2 to TRBJ2-7; the match to TRBD1 covers 7 bases. Germline V CDR1 and CDR2: SGHAT, FQNNGV. The CDR3 consists of 14 residues. Losses at the gene ends were 1 base for V and 4 bases for J; bases not matched to a gene: 4. The CDR3 coding sequence is TGTGCCAGCAGCTTAGGTGACAGGGCGTACGAGCAGTACTTC. Translating it yields CASSLGDRAYEQYF. The full variable domain, in which reference TRBV11-2 and TRBJ2-7 provide the parts outside the CDR3, is EAGVAQSPRYKIIEKRQSVAFWCNPISGHATLYWYQQILGQGPKLLIQFQNNGVVDDSQLPKDRFSAERLKGVDSTLKIQPAKLEDSAVYLCASSLGDRAYEQYFGPGTRLTVT.